This T cell receptor (beta chain) comes out of a study of blood T cell repertoires in COVID-19. Germline V CDR1 and CDR2: MDHEN, SYDVKM. This CDR3 comprises 16 residues. Trimming shortened V by 5 bases and J by 1 base, and 17 bases separated the two germline ends. The table came from immunoSEQ multiplex PCR; TCRdb's copy has only in-frame clones and leaves some out. The sample has under 200,000 clones, roughly three quarters seen once. V and J are TRBV28 and TRBJ1-1, with D tentatively TRBD1 (5 bases). This TCR came from a man in his sixties with active or convalescent COVID-19. Sequencing was performed on peripheral blood. CDR3 protein: CASSPGGVGRNTEAFF. CDR3 bases: TGTGCCAGCAGTCCCGGGGGGGTGGGTAGGAACACTGAAGCTTTCTTT.